This entry features one T cell receptor (beta chain) sequence. In this sample, this clonotype turned up many times. This receptor's antigen is unknown. No clone much larger than this one lies a single base away; base qualities are absent. cDNA synthesis used template-switch 5'RACE with a primer carrying a 10-nucleotide random unique molecular identifier tagging each TCR transcript. Over 180 million TCR-beta sequences, covering 15-18 subjects, were produced in each sequencing run. Total RNA was extracted with the RNeasy kit. The KAPA Real-time Library Amplification kit was used to amplify TCR-beta VDJ regions with primers targeting the TCR constant region and the 5'RACE anchor. Sample indexes and Illumina adaptors were added in a first PCR, and a second PCR then increased library yield. After Ampure bead purification, the roughly 650 bp TCR product was size-selected on a 2% E-gel SizeSelection system. Before pooling, libraries had their quality checked on a Bioanalyzer, their concentration measured with Qubit, and their quantity determined with the Kapa Library Quantification kit. Libraries were sequenced paired-end 2 x 150 bp on an Illumina HiSeq 2500. To increase sequence diversity, roughly 24-30% phiX was spiked into each library pool. Processing in the source paper ran as follows. Quality-filtered reads were processed with the UMI-based MiGEC pipeline, which removed over 75% of raw TCR sequences during error correction. IMGT germline references were used for alignment of VDJ genes, and clonotypes were defined by a unique CDR3 amino acid sequence together with V-J genes. Clonal expansion, Shannon diversity, and CDR3 relatedness (CalcPairwiseDistances, ClusterSamples) were evaluated with VDJtools, and phylogenetic trees were built with CLCbio workbench. A clone was classed as expanded if it had 8 or more unique UMIs, a cutoff based on coefficient-of-variation modelling across technical triplicates. Starting from the raw public reads, TCRdb applied fastp trimming at Q25, assembled clones with MiXCR and retained in-frame beta chains. CDR3 protein duplicates are merged, each entry listing the most common genes and DNA. These V and J calls originate from TCRdb's pipeline instead of the authors' own analysis. Recorded for this sample are roughly 30,000 distinct CDR3 sequences; about 6.2% of them occurred a single time. Of the sample, roughly 8.5% is held by the ten largest clones.

The healthy controls were volunteers from blood banks in Maryland, USA. Libraries from unsorted PBMCs were made from 2 million PBMCs kept in RNAlater at -80 degrees C until RNA extraction. Peripheral blood underwent Ficoll-Hypaque density gradient centrifugation to isolate PBMCs, which were then cryopreserved in liquid nitrogen. The data belong to a study of neurological immune-mediated disorders (dated by TCRdb to between 2018 and 2021). About the investigation overall: Peripheral blood TCR-beta repertoires from patients with HTLV-I-associated myelopathy (HAM/TSP), patients with multiple sclerosis, and healthy controls were compared in the study using UMI-based sequencing. The approximately 99 TCR-beta libraries included longitudinal samples, technical triplicates and paired sorted CD4+ and CD8+ T-cell subsets alongside PBMC samples. Of the 68 subjects in the cohort, some 15 were HAM/TSP patients, around 34 were multiple sclerosis patients, and 20 were healthy controls. Findings and caveats that apply to the study as a whole: Expanded clones from different subjects shared no identical CDR3 amino acid sequences, which suggests that TCR-beta repertoires were private in all groups. TCR clonal expansion was highest in HAM/TSP patients and lowest in MS patients, with MS patients falling below even healthy controls.

Reading the germline V gene gives CDR1 KGHSH and CDR2 LQKENI. The junction shows trimming of 5 bases on V and 2 bases on J, and the gene matches do not reach 6 bases of it. Spanning cysteine to phenylalanine, the CDR3 consists of 15 amino acids. Only CDR3 DNA is held: 45 bases, read in frame from base 1. Sequenced sample: PBMCs. The source is a woman aged 50 to 65 in good health. The sequence is built from TRBV18 and TRBJ1-5; 7 of the junction bases match TRBD1. The CDR3 has the sequence CASSEGAGGNQPQHF. The nucleotide sequence reads as follows: TGTGCCAGCTCAGAGGGGGCCGGAGGCAATCAGCCCCAGCATTTT. Beyond the CDR3, the reference TRBV18 and TRBJ1-5 genes provide the residues; the full variable domain reads: NAGVMQNPRHLVRRRGQEARLRCSPMKGHSHVYWYRQLPEEGLKFMVYLQKENIIDESGMPKERFSAEFPKEGPSILRIQQVVRGDSAAYFCASSEGAGGNQPQHFGDGTRLSIL.